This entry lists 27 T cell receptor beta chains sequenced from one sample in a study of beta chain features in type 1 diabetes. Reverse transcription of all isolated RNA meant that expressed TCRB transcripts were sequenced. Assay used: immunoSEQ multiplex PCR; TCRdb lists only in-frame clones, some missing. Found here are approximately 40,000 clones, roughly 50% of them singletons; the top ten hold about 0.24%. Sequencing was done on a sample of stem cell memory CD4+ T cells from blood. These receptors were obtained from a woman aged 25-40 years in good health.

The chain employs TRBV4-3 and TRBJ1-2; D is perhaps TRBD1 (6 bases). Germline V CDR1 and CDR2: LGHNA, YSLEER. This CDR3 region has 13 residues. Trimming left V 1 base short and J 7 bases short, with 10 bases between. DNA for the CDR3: TGCGCCAGCAGCCAAGTCTTAGGGGGTGGCTACACCTTC. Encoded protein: CASSQVLGGGYTF.

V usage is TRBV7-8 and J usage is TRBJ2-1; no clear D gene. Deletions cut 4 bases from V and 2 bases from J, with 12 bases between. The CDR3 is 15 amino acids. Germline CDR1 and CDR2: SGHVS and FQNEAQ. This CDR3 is CASSWAPLAYNEQFF. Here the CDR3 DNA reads TGTGCCAGCAGCTGGGCTCCGTTGGCCTACAATGAGCAGTTCTTC.

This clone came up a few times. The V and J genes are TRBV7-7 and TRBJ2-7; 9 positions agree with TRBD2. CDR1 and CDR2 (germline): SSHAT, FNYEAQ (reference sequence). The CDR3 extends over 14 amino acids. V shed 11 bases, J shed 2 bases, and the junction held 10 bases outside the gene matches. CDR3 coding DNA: TGTGCCCTGTGGCGCGGGAGGGTCCCCTACGAGCAGTACTTC. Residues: CALWRGRVPYEQYF.

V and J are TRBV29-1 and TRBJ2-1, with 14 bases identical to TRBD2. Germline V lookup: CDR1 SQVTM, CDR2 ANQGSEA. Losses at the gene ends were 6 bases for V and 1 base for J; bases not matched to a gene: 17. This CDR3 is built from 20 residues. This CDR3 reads CSVEPTLGLAGDSSYNEQFF. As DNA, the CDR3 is TGCAGCGTAGAACCTACTCTGGGACTAGCGGGAGATTCTTCCTACAATGAGCAGTTCTTC.

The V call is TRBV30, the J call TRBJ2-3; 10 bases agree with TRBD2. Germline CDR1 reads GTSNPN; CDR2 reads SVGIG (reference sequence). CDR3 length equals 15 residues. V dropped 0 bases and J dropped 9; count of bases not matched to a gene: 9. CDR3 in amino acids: CAWSVEASGSQTQYF. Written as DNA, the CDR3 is TGTGCCTGGAGTGTCGAAGCTAGCGGGAGTCAAACGCAGTATTTT.

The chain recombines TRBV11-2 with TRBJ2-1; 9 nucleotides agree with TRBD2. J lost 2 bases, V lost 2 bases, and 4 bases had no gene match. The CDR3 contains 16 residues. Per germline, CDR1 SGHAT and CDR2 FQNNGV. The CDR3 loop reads CASSLRLAGAYNEQFF. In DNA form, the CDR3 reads TGTGCCAGCAGCTTACGTTTAGCGGGAGCCTACAATGAGCAGTTCTTC.

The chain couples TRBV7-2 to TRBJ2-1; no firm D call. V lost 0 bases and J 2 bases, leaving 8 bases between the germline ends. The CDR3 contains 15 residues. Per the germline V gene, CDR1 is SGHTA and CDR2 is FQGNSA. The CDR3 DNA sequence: TGTGCCAGCAGCTTAGCGGGCGCCACCTACAATGAGCAGTTCTTC. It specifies CASSLAGATYNEQFF. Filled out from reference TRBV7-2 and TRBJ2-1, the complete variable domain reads GAGVSQSPSNKVTEKGKDVELRCDPISGHTALYWYRQSLGQGLEFLIYFQGNSAPDKSGLPSDRFSAERTGGSVSTLTIQRTQQEDSAVYLCASSLAGATYNEQFFGPGTRLTVL.

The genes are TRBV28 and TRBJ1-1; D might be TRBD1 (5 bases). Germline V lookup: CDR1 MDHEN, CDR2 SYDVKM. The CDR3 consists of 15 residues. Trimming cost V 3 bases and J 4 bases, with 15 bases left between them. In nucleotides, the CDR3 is TGTGCCAGCAGTTTTGGGGGGACGGAGGGCACTGAAGCTTTCTTT. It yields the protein CASSFGGTEGTEAFF.

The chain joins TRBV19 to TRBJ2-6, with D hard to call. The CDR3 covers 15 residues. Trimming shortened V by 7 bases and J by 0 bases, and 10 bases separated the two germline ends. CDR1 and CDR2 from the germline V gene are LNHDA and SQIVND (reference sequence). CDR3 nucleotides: TGTGCCAGTAATGAACACCGCTCTGGGGCCAACGTCCTGACTTTC. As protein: CASNEHRSGANVLTF.

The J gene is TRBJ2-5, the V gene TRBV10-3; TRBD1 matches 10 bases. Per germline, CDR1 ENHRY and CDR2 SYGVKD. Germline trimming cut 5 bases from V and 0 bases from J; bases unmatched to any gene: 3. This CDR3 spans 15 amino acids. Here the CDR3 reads CAISSGQGNQETQYF. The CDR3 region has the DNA TGTGCCATCAGTTCGGGACAGGGGAACCAAGAGACCCAGTACTTC.

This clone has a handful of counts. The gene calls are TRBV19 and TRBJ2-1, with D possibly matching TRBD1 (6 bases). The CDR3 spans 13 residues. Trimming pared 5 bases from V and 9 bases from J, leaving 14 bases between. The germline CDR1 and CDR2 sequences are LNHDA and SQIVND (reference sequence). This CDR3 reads CASSVTGPGEQFF. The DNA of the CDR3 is TGTGCCAGTAGTGTAACAGGGCCGGGTGAGCAGTTCTTC.

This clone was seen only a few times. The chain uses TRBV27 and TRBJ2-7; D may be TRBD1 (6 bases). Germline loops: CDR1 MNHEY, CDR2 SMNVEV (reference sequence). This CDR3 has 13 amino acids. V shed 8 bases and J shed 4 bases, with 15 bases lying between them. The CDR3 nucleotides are TGTGCCAGCCGACAGGCTGGTGGATACGAGCAGTACTTC. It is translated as CASRQAGGYEQYF.

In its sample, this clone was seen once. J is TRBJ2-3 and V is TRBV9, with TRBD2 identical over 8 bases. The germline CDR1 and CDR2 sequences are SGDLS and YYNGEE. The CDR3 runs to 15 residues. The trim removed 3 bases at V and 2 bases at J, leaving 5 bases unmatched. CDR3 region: CASSEAGVPTDTQYF. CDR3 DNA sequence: TGTGCCAGCAGCGAAGCGGGAGTCCCCACAGATACGCAGTATTTT.

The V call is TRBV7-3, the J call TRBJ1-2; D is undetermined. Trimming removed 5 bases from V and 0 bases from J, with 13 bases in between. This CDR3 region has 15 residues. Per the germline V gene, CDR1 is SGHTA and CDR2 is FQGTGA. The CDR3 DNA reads TGTGCCAGCAGCCGCTCGCCGGTAACTAACTATGGCTACACCTTC. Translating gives CASSRSPVTNYGYTF.

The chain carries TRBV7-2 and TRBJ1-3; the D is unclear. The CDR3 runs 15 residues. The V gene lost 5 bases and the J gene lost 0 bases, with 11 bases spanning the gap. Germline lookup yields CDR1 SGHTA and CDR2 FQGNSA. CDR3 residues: CASSPRPTSGNTIYF. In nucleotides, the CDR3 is TGTGCCAGCAGCCCCAGGCCGACCTCTGGAAACACCATATATTTT. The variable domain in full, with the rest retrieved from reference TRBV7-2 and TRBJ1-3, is GAGVSQSPSNKVTEKGKDVELRCDPISGHTALYWYRQSLGQGLEFLIYFQGNSAPDKSGLPSDRFSAERTGGSVSTLTIQRTQQEDSAVYLCASSPRPTSGNTIYFGEGSWLTVV.

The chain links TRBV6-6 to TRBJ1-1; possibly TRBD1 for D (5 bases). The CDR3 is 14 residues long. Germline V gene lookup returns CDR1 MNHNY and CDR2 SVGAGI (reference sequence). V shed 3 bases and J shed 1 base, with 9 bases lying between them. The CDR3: CASSYQGTNTEAFF. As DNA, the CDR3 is TGTGCCAGCAGTTATCAGGGCACGAACACTGAAGCTTTCTTT.

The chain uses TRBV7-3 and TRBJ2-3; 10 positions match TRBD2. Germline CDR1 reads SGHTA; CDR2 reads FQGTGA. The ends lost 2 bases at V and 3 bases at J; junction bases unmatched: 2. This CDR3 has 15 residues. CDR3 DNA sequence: TGTGCCAGCAGCTTATCTAGCGGGAGAACAGATACGCAGTATTTT. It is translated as CASSLSSGRTDTQYF.

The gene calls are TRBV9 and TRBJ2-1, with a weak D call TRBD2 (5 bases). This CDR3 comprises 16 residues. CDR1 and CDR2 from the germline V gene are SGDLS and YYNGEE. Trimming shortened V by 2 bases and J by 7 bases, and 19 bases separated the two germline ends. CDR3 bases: TGTGCCAGCAGCGTCACTAGAAAGGACCCAGGTAATGAGCAGTTCTTC. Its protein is CASSVTRKDPGNEQFF.

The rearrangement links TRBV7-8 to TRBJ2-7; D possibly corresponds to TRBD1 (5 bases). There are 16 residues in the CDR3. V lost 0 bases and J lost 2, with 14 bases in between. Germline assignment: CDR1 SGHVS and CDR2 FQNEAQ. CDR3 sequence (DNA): TGTGCCAGCAGCTTAGCGGGGCCAGTCTCTACCTACGAGCAGTACTTC. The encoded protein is CASSLAGPVSTYEQYF.

As DNA, the CDR3 is TGTGCCTGGAGTGGAAAAGGCAGGATGACAGGAAACACCATATATTTT. As protein: CAWSGKGRMTGNTIYF. J is TRBJ1-3 and V is TRBV30; D unresolved. Trimming took 1 base from V and 4 from J, leaving 17 bases between them. Looked up from germline, CDR1 is GTSNPN and CDR2 is SVGIG (reference sequence). This CDR3 has 16 amino acids.

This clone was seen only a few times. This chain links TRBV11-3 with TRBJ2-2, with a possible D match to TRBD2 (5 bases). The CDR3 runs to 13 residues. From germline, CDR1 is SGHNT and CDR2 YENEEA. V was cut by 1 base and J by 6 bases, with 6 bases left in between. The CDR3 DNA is TGTGCCAGCAGCTTAGGGGAGTCCGGGGAGCTGTTTTTT. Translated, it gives CASSLGESGELFF.

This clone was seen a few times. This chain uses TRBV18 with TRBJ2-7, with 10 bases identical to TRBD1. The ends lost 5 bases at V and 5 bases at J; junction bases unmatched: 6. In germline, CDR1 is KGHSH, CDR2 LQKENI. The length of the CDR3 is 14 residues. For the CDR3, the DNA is TGTGCCAGCTCAACAGGACAGGGGGGTCACGAGCAGTACTTC. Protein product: CASSTGQGGHEQYF.

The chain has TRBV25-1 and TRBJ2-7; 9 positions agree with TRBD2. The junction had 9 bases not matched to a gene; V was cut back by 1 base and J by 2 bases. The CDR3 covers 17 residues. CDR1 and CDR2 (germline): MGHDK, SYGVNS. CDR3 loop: CASSELEAGGGPYEQYF. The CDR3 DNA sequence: TGTGCCAGCAGTGAATTGGAAGCGGGAGGAGGCCCCTACGAGCAGTACTTC.

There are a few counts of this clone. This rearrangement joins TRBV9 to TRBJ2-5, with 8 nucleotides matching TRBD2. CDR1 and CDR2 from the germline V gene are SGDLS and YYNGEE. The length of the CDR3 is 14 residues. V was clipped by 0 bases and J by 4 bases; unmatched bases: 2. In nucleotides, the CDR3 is TGTGCCAGCAGCGTAGGGCTAGCGGGAGAGACCCAGTACTTC. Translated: CASSVGLAGETQYF.

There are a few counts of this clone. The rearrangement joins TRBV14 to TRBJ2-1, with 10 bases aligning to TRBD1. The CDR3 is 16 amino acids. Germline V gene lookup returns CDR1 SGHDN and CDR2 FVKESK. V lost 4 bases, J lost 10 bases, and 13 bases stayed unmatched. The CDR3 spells CASSRVGTGVQTEQFF. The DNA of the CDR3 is TGTGCCAGCAGCCGAGTGGGGACAGGGGTTCAAACAGAGCAGTTCTTC.

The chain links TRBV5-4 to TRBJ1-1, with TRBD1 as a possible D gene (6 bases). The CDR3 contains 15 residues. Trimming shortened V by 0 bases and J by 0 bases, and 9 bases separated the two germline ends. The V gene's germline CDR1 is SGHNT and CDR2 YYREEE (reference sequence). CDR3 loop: CASSLVGTLNTEAFF. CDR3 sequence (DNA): TGTGCCAGCAGCTTGGTGGGGACACTGAACACTGAAGCTTTCTTT.

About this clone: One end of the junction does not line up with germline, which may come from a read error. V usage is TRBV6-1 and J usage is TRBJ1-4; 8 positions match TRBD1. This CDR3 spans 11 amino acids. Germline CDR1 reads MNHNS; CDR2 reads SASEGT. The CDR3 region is CASSDRGTGVF. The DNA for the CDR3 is TGTGCCAGCAGTGACCGTGGGACAGGTGTTTTT.